Below, 10 T cell receptor beta chains from the same sample are listed, as sequenced in a study of molecular identifiers for immune sequencing clone quantification. TCRdb analysed the PCR reads with MiXCR anew, one entry per CDR3 protein. The sample records 350,000 or so distinct CDR3 sequences, over 20% being singletons. The sample taken for sequencing was naive CD8+ T cells from blood, with Jurkat cell RNA spiked in. Described subset: FACS-sorted CD8+CD4-CCR7+CD45RA+ naive T cells. All receptors derive from a human donor in good health. Some libraries in this study had Jurkat cell RNA spiked in.

A few counts support this clonotype. The J gene is TRBJ2-7, the V gene TRBV7-9; weak D call: TRBD2 (5 bases). V was trimmed by 7 bases and J by 2 bases, leaving 9 bases between them. CDR3 length: 12 amino acids. Germline V gene data show CDR1 as SEHNR and CDR2 as FQNEAQ (reference sequence). The CDR3 DNA reads TGTGCCAGCACCCCGACTACCTACGAGCAGTACTTC. Translated: CASTPTTYEQYF. Full variable domain (missing parts from reference TRBV7-9 and TRBJ2-7): DTGVSQNPRHKITKRGQNVTFRCDPISEHNRLYWYRQTLGQGPEFLTYFQNEAQLEKSRLLSDRFSAERPKGSFSTLEIQRTEQGDSAMYLCASTPTTYEQYFGPGTRLTVT.

This clonotype was picked up many times. This sequence joins TRBV29-1 and TRBJ1-1; no reliable D call. This CDR3 has 10 amino acids. Germline loops: CDR1 SQVTM, CDR2 ANQGSEA. V was pared by 4 bases and J by 6 bases, with 6 bases between. The CDR3 loop is CSVASAEAFF. CDR3 bases: TGCAGCGTTGCGAGCGCTGAAGCTTTCTTT.

On this clonotype: This may be a read error: a much more frequent sequence differs by one nucleotide. This chain uses TRBV6-1 with TRBJ2-7, with D maybe TRBD1 (6 bases). Trimming stripped 5 bases from V and 4 bases from J, with 15 bases between. There are 14 residues in the CDR3. Germline V gene data show CDR1 as MNHNS and CDR2 as SASEGT. DNA for the CDR3: TGTGCCAGCAGTCACCGGGACACGGGTTACGAGCAGTACTTC. As protein: CASSHRDTGYEQYF.

There are a few counts of this clonotype. A read error may be the cause here, since a much bigger clone is one base away. The rearrangement uses TRBV13 and TRBJ2-5; D might be TRBD1 (6 bases). CDR3 size: 16 residues. The V end was cut by 6 bases, the J end by 4 bases, with 21 bases between. Germline-derived CDR1 and CDR2 are PRHDT and FYEKMQ (reference sequence). The CDR3 coding sequence is TGTGCCAGCAGTTCCACAGGGTGGAAAGGCCCAGAGACCCAGTACTTC. It encodes CASSSTGWKGPETQYF.

This rearrangement joins TRBV2 to TRBJ2-2; 10 nucleotides align to TRBD1. This CDR3 contains 16 residues. V was pared by 4 bases and J by 0 bases, with 2 bases of the junction left unmatched. Germline CDR1 reads SNHLY; CDR2 reads FYNNEI. CDR3: CASSGDRGSNTGELFF. CDR3 in DNA: TGTGCCAGCAGTGGGGACAGGGGATCGAACACCGGGGAGCTGTTTTTT.

This chain joins TRBV3-1 and TRBJ2-1, with 7 bases aligning to TRBD1. The V segment lost 0 bases and the J segment 14 bases; nucleotides outside the gene matches: 16. Germline CDR1 and CDR2: LGHDT and YNNKEL (reference sequence). CDR3 length: 16 amino acids. The CDR3 bases are TGTGCCAGCAGCCAAGACGTATCCCCTGGGGCCAGGGGGAAGTTCTTC. This translates into CASSQDVSPGARGKFF.

About this clonotype itself: This clone may be a read error of a much larger clone one base away. This chain connects TRBV6-5 to TRBJ2-1; no reliable D call. The germline CDR1 and CDR2 sequences are MNHEY and SVGAGI. This CDR3 comprises 13 residues. CDR3 bases: TGTGCCTGCAGTTACTCGCGGACGAATGAGCAGTTCTTC. It yields the protein CACSYSRTNEQFF.

About this clonotype: A much more abundant neighbour one base away suggests this may be a read error. The conserved final phenylalanine or tryptophan is absent from the CDR3, which likely points to a read error. The chain recombines TRBV4-1 with TRBJ2-1; 7 positions agree with TRBD2. In germline, CDR1 is MGHRA, CDR2 YSYEKL. V shed 1 base and J 7 bases; nucleotides not matched to a gene: 7. The length of the CDR3 is 15 residues. This CDR3 reads CASSQVAGVQNEQFL. The CDR3, as DNA: TGCGCCAGCAGCCAAGTTGCGGGAGTCCAGAATGAGCAGTTCCTC.

A few counts support this clonotype. The chain couples TRBV30 to TRBJ1-5; D is unclear. Germline CDR1 reads GTSNPN; CDR2 reads SVGIG (reference sequence). This CDR3 region has 16 residues. The V end was cut by 3 bases, the J end by 1 base, with 16 bases between. CDR3 sequence (DNA): TGTGCCTGGAGCCCCAGGCGGGCGAGGAGCAATCAGCCCCAGCATTTT. Translation gives CAWSPRRARSNQPQHF.

This chain connects TRBV4-1 to TRBJ2-3; maybe TRBD1 (6 bases). The J call may not be correct, given that the DNA end is closer to TRBJ1-5. CDR3 length equals 15 residues. CDR1 and CDR2 from the germline V gene are MGHRA and YSYEKL. CDR3 nucleotides: TGCGCCAGCAGCCTCAAGTTGGGACACTCAGATACGCAGCATTTT. Encoded protein: CASSLKLGHSDTQHF.